The rows below give T cell receptor beta chains drawn from one sample of a study of T cell changes during pregnancy in multiple sclerosis. The protocol was immunoSEQ multiplex PCR, while the TCRdb copy is restricted to in-frame clones and leaves out a portion. The table lists under 40,000 clones, 90% of them singletons. The material was CD8+ T cells from peripheral blood mononuclear cells, obtained before pregnancy. These receptors were obtained from a female donor with multiple sclerosis, enrolled in a pregnancy study. Each CDR3 is given with its conserved first and last residue. Expanded clones get a size class; other rows say once, few or many, or leave the size out.

CDR3: CSVGQVRSSGANVLTF; J: TRBJ2-6; V: TRBV29-1; size: -
CDR3: CASSPGFGSITGELFF; J: TRBJ2-2; V: TRBV7-6; size: -
CDR3: CASSLTSPEGEQFF; J: TRBJ2-1; V: TRBV5-6; size: -
CDR3: CAITAGGPYNEQFF; J: TRBJ2-1; V: TRBV19; size: -
CDR3: CASSPWGENTEAFF; J: TRBJ1-1; V: TRBV4-2; size: -
CDR3: CASSYISTSGVYSSYNEQFF; J: TRBJ2-1; V: TRBV11-3; size: -
CDR3: CASSLGPGTGAEVEQYF; J: TRBJ2-7; V: TRBV5-1; size: -
CDR3: CASSNGQGTDTQYF; J: TRBJ2-3; V: TRBV7-9; size: -
CDR3: CASSVQQGYTF; J: TRBJ1-2; V: TRBV5-6; size: once
CDR3: CASSYYPGRIEAFF; J: TRBJ1-1; V: TRBV6-5; size: -
CDR3: CASSEERTVTYEQYF; J: TRBJ2-7; V: TRBV6-1; size: -
CDR3: CASSMGGTSVYYEQYF; J: TRBJ2-7; V: TRBV19; size: -
CDR3: CASSVGGLSTEAFF; J: TRBJ1-1; V: TRBV6-5; size: -
CDR3: CASTNPGVFNEQFF; J: TRBJ2-1; V: TRBV7-6; size: -
CDR3: CASSVGGGGTYEQYF; J: TRBJ2-7; V: TRBV9; size: -
CDR3: CASSTTSGGHLSSYNEQFF; J: TRBJ2-1; V: TRBV7-9; size: -
CDR3: CASSRLTGNEQFF; J: TRBJ2-1; V: TRBV11-2; size: -
CDR3: CASSVEDGSSYNSPLHF; J: TRBJ1-6; V: TRBV9; size: -
CDR3: CASSYSTGWTYNEQFF; J: TRBJ2-1; V: TRBV6-6; size: -
CDR3: CASSQDRTGINEKLFF; J: TRBJ1-4; V: TRBV4-3; size: -
CDR3: CASSVTGTGFNYGYTF; J: TRBJ1-2; V: TRBV4-2; size: once
CDR3: CASYPAGALDEQFF; J: TRBJ2-1; V: TRBV7-9; size: -
CDR3: CASSLVRLGGELFF; J: TRBJ2-2; V: TRBV7-9; size: once
CDR3: CASSQEVGRTPEAFF; J: TRBJ1-1; V: TRBV4-2; size: -
CDR3: CSVVTPGSRTYEQYF; J: TRBJ2-7; V: TRBV29-1; size: -
CDR3: CASSALGVGTEAFF; J: TRBJ1-1; V: TRBV6-5; size: -
CDR3: CASSLYAAGGETQYF; J: TRBJ2-5; V: TRBV11-1; size: -
CDR3: CASSLGGGFQETQYF; J: TRBJ2-5; V: TRBV11-2; size: few
CDR3: CASSPWDRPYEQYF; J: TRBJ2-7; V: TRBV7-7; size: -
CDR3: CASSDGYSGDSYEQYF; J: TRBJ2-7; V: TRBV2; size: -
CDR3: CASSEKSGAWTDTQYF; J: TRBJ2-3; V: TRBV2; size: -
CDR3: CASSLDVPTSGGVNTGELFF; J: TRBJ2-2; V: TRBV13; size: -
CDR3: CASTLPEQIYEQYF; J: TRBJ2-7; V: TRBV7-2; size: -
CDR3: CASSDGYEQYF; J: TRBJ2-7; V: TRBV25-1; size: -
CDR3: CASSRGTSGIQETQYF; J: TRBJ2-5; V: TRBV4-1; size: -
CDR3: CASSQDLAGGVDTQYF; J: TRBJ2-3; V: TRBV4-3; size: -
CDR3: CASSQELAGGTGELFF; J: TRBJ2-2; V: TRBV4-1; size: -
CDR3: CASSGEEAGELFF; J: TRBJ2-2; V: TRBV6-4; size: -
CDR3: CASSWAGENTEAFF; J: TRBJ1-1; V: TRBV19; size: -
CDR3: CASSLEQGPHYGYTF; J: TRBJ1-2; V: TRBV5-1; size: few
CDR3: CASSEREYQPQHF; J: TRBJ1-5; V: TRBV6-1; size: -
CDR3: CASSPPAIQGYSNQPQHF; J: TRBJ1-5; V: TRBV18; size: -
CDR3: CASSIESEQFF; J: TRBJ2-1; V: TRBV19; size: once
CDR3: CASSPNGDTQYF; J: TRBJ2-3; V: TRBV4-1; size: -
CDR3: CASSYILGQGQGYTF; J: TRBJ1-2; V: TRBV6-5; size: -
CDR3: CASSEQEANQPQHF; J: TRBJ1-5; V: TRBV19; size: -
CDR3: CASSPTGLAGVANTGELFF; J: TRBJ2-2; V: TRBV7-8; size: -
CDR3: CSVGGGPGLAGGRNTGELFF; J: TRBJ2-2; V: TRBV29-1; size: -
CDR3: CASSLEGPPTDTQYF; J: TRBJ2-3; V: TRBV7-9; size: -
CDR3: CASSFSGKYEQYF; J: TRBJ2-7; V: TRBV13; size: few
CDR3: CASSLGPGQGVEQYF; J: TRBJ2-7; V: TRBV5-8; size: -
CDR3: CASSGAGEETQYF; J: TRBJ2-5; V: TRBV2; size: -
CDR3: CASSTSPGTGTPSYGYTF; J: TRBJ1-2; V: TRBV19; size: -
CDR3: CASSAQGNQPQHF; J: TRBJ1-5; V: TRBV2; size: -
CDR3: CASSLAGLTLPEQYF; J: TRBJ2-7; V: TRBV5-1; size: -
CDR3: CASGTAQNYEQYF; J: TRBJ2-7; V: TRBV5-1; size: -
CDR3: CASSEATGAGGQETQYF; J: TRBJ2-5; V: TRBV6-1; size: -
CDR3: CASSLVAGDEQFF; J: TRBJ2-1; V: TRBV7-6; size: -
CDR3: CASSSEGPLTKQYF; J: TRBJ2-7; V: TRBV6-6; size: -